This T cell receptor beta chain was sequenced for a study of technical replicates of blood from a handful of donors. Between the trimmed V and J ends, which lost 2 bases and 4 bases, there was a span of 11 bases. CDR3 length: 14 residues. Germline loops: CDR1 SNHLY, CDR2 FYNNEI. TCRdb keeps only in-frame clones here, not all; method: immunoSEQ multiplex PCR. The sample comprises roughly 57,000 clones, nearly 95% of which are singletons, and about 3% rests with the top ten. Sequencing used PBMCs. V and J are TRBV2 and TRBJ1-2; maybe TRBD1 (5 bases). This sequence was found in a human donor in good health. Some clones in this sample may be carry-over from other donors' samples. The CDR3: CASSESQGPYGYTF. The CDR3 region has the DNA TGTGCCAGCAGTGAATCTCAGGGCCCCTATGGCTACACCTTC.